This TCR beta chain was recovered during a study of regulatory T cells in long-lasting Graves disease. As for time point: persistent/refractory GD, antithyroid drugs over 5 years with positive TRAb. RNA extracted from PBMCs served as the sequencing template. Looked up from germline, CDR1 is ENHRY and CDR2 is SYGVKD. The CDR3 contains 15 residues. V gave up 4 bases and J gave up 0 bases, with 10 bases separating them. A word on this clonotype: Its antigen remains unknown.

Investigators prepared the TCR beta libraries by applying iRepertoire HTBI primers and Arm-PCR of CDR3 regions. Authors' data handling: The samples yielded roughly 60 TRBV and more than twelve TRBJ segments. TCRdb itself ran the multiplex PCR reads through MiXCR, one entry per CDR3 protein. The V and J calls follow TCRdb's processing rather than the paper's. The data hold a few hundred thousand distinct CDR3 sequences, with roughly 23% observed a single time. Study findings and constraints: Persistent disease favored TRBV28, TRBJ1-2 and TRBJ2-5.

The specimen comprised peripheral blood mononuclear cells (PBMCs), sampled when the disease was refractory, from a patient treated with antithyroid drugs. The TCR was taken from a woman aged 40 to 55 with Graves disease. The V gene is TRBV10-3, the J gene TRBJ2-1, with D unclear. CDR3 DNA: TGTGCCATCAGTGCGGCACCAAGCTCCTACAATGAGCAGTTCTTC. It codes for CAISAAPSSYNEQFF.